This T cell receptor beta chain comes out of a study of cytomegalovirus exposure and HLA in healthy donors. Points from the study as a whole: Most sequenced TCRs were rare (though some public TCRs occurred in many donors). Based on reports, TCR beta sequences accurately predicted HLA-A and HLA-B alleles for most subjects. In an earlier analysis, about 87% or about 30%: the productive usage of most TCR beta V segments.

Regarding this clone: The antigen remains unidentified.

The germline V and J ends were trimmed by 1 base and 4 bases, with 16 bases remaining between them. This CDR3 is built from 16 residues. CDR1 SGHVS and CDR2 FQNEAQ come from the germline V gene. Amplification used 60 Vbeta primers and 13 Jbeta primers. The data were produced by immunoSEQ multiplex PCR, yet TCRdb's version contains in-frame clones alone and is incomplete. The profile shows 150,000 to 200,000 clones, around 80% of them singletons. The chain carries TRBV7-8 and TRBJ1-1; D is ambiguous. The specimen was PBMCs. The TCR was taken from a woman aged 45-60 years in good health and CMV-seronegative. The CDR3 is CASSLVPSRRGTEAFF. The CDR3 DNA reads as TGTGCCAGCAGCTTAGTCCCCTCTCGCCGGGGCACTGAAGCTTTCTTT.